These T cell receptor beta chains were read from a single sample in a study of blood T cell repertoires in COVID-19. Libraries were prepared by immunoSEQ multiplex PCR; TCRdb keeps only in-frame clonotypes and omits some of them. In the table there are roughly 250,000 clones, around nine tenths of which are singletons. Sequences were obtained from peripheral blood. The receptor set was obtained from a middle-aged woman who had recovered from COVID-19. CDR3s include the opening cysteine and the closing phenylalanine or tryptophan. The D gene is left open where the match is weak. A clone size is listed for some rows: how often the clone was seen (once, few, many), or a class if it is expanded.

v_gene: TRBV2; abundance: .; d_gene: .; j_gene: TRBJ1-4; CDR3nt: TGTGCCAGCAGTTCACGGGGGGGAAAACTGTTTTTT; CDR3aa: CASSSRGGKLFF
v_gene: TRBV7-9; abundance: .; d_gene: .; j_gene: TRBJ1-6; CDR3nt: TGTGCCAGCAGCCGGGCGGACAGCTTTAATTCACCCCTCCACTTT; CDR3aa: CASSRADSFNSPLHF
v_gene: TRBV11-1; abundance: .; d_gene: .; j_gene: TRBJ2-3; CDR3nt: TGTGCCAGCAGCTTAGAGGGTGGAGGACGCACAGATACGCAGTATTTT; CDR3aa: CASSLEGGGRTDTQYF
v_gene: TRBV7-6; abundance: .; d_gene: TRBD2; j_gene: TRBJ2-4; CDR3nt: TGTGCCAGCAGCTTAGGGGGACTAGCGGGAGGAGGGGGAGACATTCAGTACTTC; CDR3aa: CASSLGGLAGGGGDIQYF
v_gene: TRBV3-1/TRBV3-2; abundance: .; d_gene: .; j_gene: TRBJ1-4; CDR3nt: TGTGCCAGCAGCCGAGCAGGGCCGGGTCGGAATGAAAAACTGTTTTTT; CDR3aa: CASSRAGPGRNEKLFF
v_gene: TRBV28; abundance: .; d_gene: TRBD1; j_gene: TRBJ1-5; CDR3nt: TGTGCCAGCAGTTCGGGACAGGGCAATCAGCCCCAGCATTTT; CDR3aa: CASSSGQGNQPQHF
v_gene: TRBV7-2; abundance: .; d_gene: TRBD1; j_gene: TRBJ1-6; CDR3nt: TGTGCCAGCAGCTTAGTAGTGACAGGGGGGACCTCCTATAATTCACCCCTCCACTTT; CDR3aa: CASSLVVTGGTSYNSPLHF
v_gene: TRBV9; abundance: .; d_gene: .; j_gene: TRBJ1-1; CDR3nt: TGTGCCAGCAGCGCACAGACAGGGAACACTGAAGCTTTCTTT; CDR3aa: CASSAQTGNTEAFF
v_gene: TRBV19; abundance: .; d_gene: .; j_gene: TRBJ1-5; CDR3nt: TGTGCCAGTAGCGCCTTTGAGAGCAATCAGCCCCAGCATTTT; CDR3aa: CASSAFESNQPQHF
v_gene: TRBV5-4; abundance: .; d_gene: .; j_gene: TRBJ2-1; CDR3nt: TGTGCCAGCAGCTTGAACGGCGGGGTGTACAATGAGCAGTTCTTC; CDR3aa: CASSLNGGVYNEQFF
v_gene: TRBV10-3; abundance: .; d_gene: .; j_gene: TRBJ2-7; CDR3nt: TGTGCCATCAGCAATTCAGGGCCCTACACCCTCTACGAGCAGTACTTC; CDR3aa: CAISNSGPYTLYEQYF
v_gene: TRBV6-5; abundance: .; d_gene: .; j_gene: TRBJ2-5; CDR3nt: TGTGCCAGCGGCAGGGGCTTCGAGACCCAGTACTTC; CDR3aa: CASGRGFETQYF
v_gene: TRBV5-4; abundance: .; d_gene: TRBD2; j_gene: TRBJ2-5; CDR3nt: TGTGCCAGCAGCCGGGGACTAGCGGGACAAGAGACCCAGTACTTC; CDR3aa: CASSRGLAGQETQYF
v_gene: TRBV7-2; abundance: .; d_gene: .; j_gene: TRBJ2-7; CDR3nt: TGTGCCAGCAGCTTAGGAGCGGGTTTAACCTACGAGCAGTACTTC; CDR3aa: CASSLGAGLTYEQYF
v_gene: TRBV6-5; abundance: .; d_gene: .; j_gene: TRBJ1-3; CDR3nt: TGTGCCAGCAGTTACCGTCCCGCGGGCTCTGGAAACACCATATATTTT; CDR3aa: CASSYRPAGSGNTIYF
v_gene: TRBV9; abundance: .; d_gene: TRBD1; j_gene: TRBJ1-3; CDR3nt: TGTGCCAGCAGCGCGACAGGGATGACTGGGAACACCATATATTTT; CDR3aa: CASSATGMTGNTIYF
v_gene: TRBV27; abundance: .; d_gene: .; j_gene: TRBJ2-7; CDR3nt: TGTGCCAGCAGTTTAGAACAGGGTGTACACGAGCAGTACTTC; CDR3aa: CASSLEQGVHEQYF
v_gene: TRBV7-8; abundance: .; d_gene: TRBD1; j_gene: TRBJ2-3; CDR3nt: TGTGCCAGCAGCTTAAGGGGACAGGGGGGCTCAGATACGCAGTATTTT; CDR3aa: CASSLRGQGGSDTQYF
v_gene: TRBV6-6; abundance: .; d_gene: .; j_gene: TRBJ1-4; CDR3nt: TGTGCCAGTTCGACTGTGGCTAATGAAAAACTGTTTTTT; CDR3aa: CASSTVANEKLFF
v_gene: TRBV11-3; abundance: .; d_gene: TRBD2; j_gene: TRBJ2-3; CDR3nt: TGTGCCAGCAGCTTACGGCTACTAGCGGGAGCCGCAGCGCAGTATTTT; CDR3aa: CASSLRLLAGAAAQYF
v_gene: TRBV6-5; abundance: .; d_gene: TRBD1; j_gene: TRBJ1-1; CDR3nt: TGTGCCAGCAGTCCTAAACCTGACAGGGCCGTTGAAGCTTTCTTT; CDR3aa: CASSPKPDRAVEAFF
v_gene: TRBV6-4; abundance: .; d_gene: .; j_gene: TRBJ2-3; CDR3nt: TGTGCCAGCAGTGACTGGGGCAGGATTGGAGATACGCAGTATTTT; CDR3aa: CASSDWGRIGDTQYF
v_gene: TRBV9; abundance: .; d_gene: .; j_gene: TRBJ1-3; CDR3nt: TGTGCCAGCAGCTCTCATTACAGGGTCGATTACGGAAACACCATATATTTT; CDR3aa: CASSSHYRVDYGNTIYF
v_gene: TRBV11-3; abundance: .; d_gene: TRBD2; j_gene: TRBJ2-7; CDR3nt: TGTGCCAGCAGCCCGACTAGCGGGGCCTCCTACGAGCAGTACTTC; CDR3aa: CASSPTSGASYEQYF
v_gene: TRBV19; abundance: .; d_gene: TRBD2; j_gene: TRBJ2-5; CDR3nt: TGTGCCAGTAGTTCGAGGACTAGCGGACAAGAGACCCAGTACTTC; CDR3aa: CASSSRTSGQETQYF
v_gene: TRBV19; abundance: .; d_gene: .; j_gene: TRBJ1-6; CDR3nt: TGTGCCAGTAGTACCCCCCCGTCACCCCTCCACTTT; CDR3aa: CASSTPPSPLHF
v_gene: TRBV7-6; abundance: .; d_gene: TRBD1; j_gene: TRBJ2-2; CDR3nt: TGTGCCAGCAGCCGGCCCCCGACAGGGGCCGGGGAGCTGTTTTTT; CDR3aa: CASSRPPTGAGELFF
v_gene: TRBV30; abundance: .; d_gene: .; j_gene: TRBJ2-7; CDR3nt: TGTGCCTGGGCCCGACAGGAGTCCTACGAGCAGTACTTC; CDR3aa: CAWARQESYEQYF
v_gene: TRBV27; abundance: .; d_gene: .; j_gene: TRBJ2-7; CDR3nt: TGTGCCAGCAGCCCAAGGGCAGGGTGGTACGAGCAGTACTTC; CDR3aa: CASSPRAGWYEQYF
v_gene: TRBV7-2; abundance: .; d_gene: TRBD2; j_gene: TRBJ2-5; CDR3nt: TGTGCCAGCAGCTTTGGGGGGGGGAACTTGGCCCAGTACTTC; CDR3aa: CASSFGGGNLAQYF
v_gene: TRBV11-3; abundance: .; d_gene: .; j_gene: TRBJ2-3; CDR3nt: TGTGCCAGCAGCTTACTGCAGGGGTCAGATACGCAGTATTTT; CDR3aa: CASSLLQGSDTQYF
v_gene: TRBV6-2/TRBV6-3; abundance: .; d_gene: .; j_gene: TRBJ1-1; CDR3nt: TGTGCCAGCAGTTACTCAAGAAGGGGAAGCACTGAAGCTTTCTTT; CDR3aa: CASSYSRRGSTEAFF
v_gene: TRBV5-6; abundance: .; d_gene: TRBD1; j_gene: TRBJ2-1; CDR3nt: TGTGCCAGCAGTCTACTCGGCCAGGGGGAAGTAAATGAGCAGTTCTTC; CDR3aa: CASSLLGQGEVNEQFF
v_gene: TRBV3-1/TRBV3-2; abundance: once; d_gene: TRBD2; j_gene: TRBJ2-1; CDR3nt: TGTGCCAGCAGCCTTAGCGGGGGTGGGAATGAGCAGTTCTTC; CDR3aa: CASSLSGGGNEQFF
v_gene: TRBV9; abundance: many; d_gene: TRBD2; j_gene: TRBJ2-5; CDR3nt: TGTGCCAGCAGCGAAACTAGCGGGTGGGGAGAGACCCAGTACTTC; CDR3aa: CASSETSGWGETQYF
v_gene: TRBV6-1; abundance: .; d_gene: .; j_gene: TRBJ1-2; CDR3nt: TGTGCCAGCAGTGAATATTATGGCTACACCTTC; CDR3aa: CASSEYYGYTF
v_gene: TRBV19; abundance: .; d_gene: TRBD1; j_gene: TRBJ1-3; CDR3nt: TGTGCCAGTAGTACTTACAGGGGAACTGGAAACACCATATATTTT; CDR3aa: CASSTYRGTGNTIYF
v_gene: TRBV11-3; abundance: .; d_gene: TRBD2; j_gene: TRBJ2-7; CDR3nt: TGTGCCAGCAGCTCTCCCGGGACTAGCGGGAATTCCTACGAGCAGTACTTC; CDR3aa: CASSSPGTSGNSYEQYF
v_gene: TRBV2; abundance: .; d_gene: .; j_gene: TRBJ1-3; CDR3nt: TGTGCCAGCAGTGATGACAGGCTCTCTGGAAACACCATATATTTT; CDR3aa: CASSDDRLSGNTIYF
v_gene: TRBV27; abundance: .; d_gene: TRBD1; j_gene: TRBJ1-2; CDR3nt: TGTGCCAGCAGTGGGGGACAGGGACTTGGTGGCTACACCTTC; CDR3aa: CASSGGQGLGGYTF
v_gene: TRBV29-1; abundance: .; d_gene: .; j_gene: TRBJ1-2; CDR3nt: TGCAGCGTGGAAAAAGGTCCGGGACACCGGGTTTGGTGTGGCTACACCTTC; CDR3aa: CSVEKGPGHRVWCGYTF
v_gene: TRBV2; abundance: .; d_gene: .; j_gene: TRBJ2-5; CDR3nt: TGTGCCAGCAGTGCTACCAGGGGCCAAGAGACCCAGTACTTC; CDR3aa: CASSATRGQETQYF
v_gene: TRBV5-1; abundance: .; d_gene: .; j_gene: TRBJ2-7; CDR3nt: TGCGCCAGCAGCTCAGGGAACGAGCAGTACTTC; CDR3aa: CASSSGNEQYF
v_gene: TRBV6-2/TRBV6-3; abundance: once; d_gene: .; j_gene: TRBJ2-6; CDR3nt: TGTGCCAGCAGTCAGGTCGGAGGGTCAGTGGCCAACGTCCTGACTTTC; CDR3aa: CASSQVGGSVANVLTF
v_gene: TRBV6-2/TRBV6-3; abundance: .; d_gene: TRBD1; j_gene: TRBJ1-5; CDR3nt: TGTGCCAGCAGCCGGACAGGGTTCTTACAACAGCCCCAGCATTTT; CDR3aa: CASSRTGFLQQPQHF
v_gene: TRBV19; abundance: .; d_gene: .; j_gene: TRBJ2-2; CDR3nt: TGTGCCAGTAGTATACAGGGGTCGAACACCGGGGAGCTGTTTTTT; CDR3aa: CASSIQGSNTGELFF
v_gene: TRBV5-5; abundance: .; d_gene: TRBD2; j_gene: TRBJ2-7; CDR3nt: TGTGCCAGCACAACAGGACTAGCAATAACCTACGAGCAGTACTTC; CDR3aa: CASTTGLAITYEQYF
v_gene: TRBV11-3; abundance: .; d_gene: .; j_gene: TRBJ2-7; CDR3nt: TGTGCCAGCAGCTACTTAGGGACAAACTACGAGCAGTACTTC; CDR3aa: CASSYLGTNYEQYF
v_gene: TRBV7-9; abundance: .; d_gene: TRBD1; j_gene: TRBJ2-1; CDR3nt: TGTGCCAGCAGCCCGGGACAGGGGCAATACAATGAGCAGTTCTTC; CDR3aa: CASSPGQGQYNEQFF
v_gene: TRBV5-5; abundance: .; d_gene: TRBD2; j_gene: TRBJ2-5; CDR3nt: TGTGCCAGCAGCTTGGGGCTAGCGGGAACCCAAGAGACCCAGTACTTC; CDR3aa: CASSLGLAGTQETQYF
v_gene: TRBV5-1; abundance: few; d_gene: .; j_gene: TRBJ2-3; CDR3nt: TGCGCCAGCAAGCCAGGCCCTAGCACAGATACGCAGTATTTT; CDR3aa: CASKPGPSTDTQYF
v_gene: TRBV3-1/TRBV3-2; abundance: .; d_gene: TRBD1; j_gene: TRBJ2-2; CDR3nt: TGTGCCAGCAGCCAAGAGCCGCGGGACAGGGGAAACACCGGGGAGCTGTTTTTT; CDR3aa: CASSQEPRDRGNTGELFF
v_gene: TRBV19; abundance: .; d_gene: .; j_gene: TRBJ2-6; CDR3nt: TGTGCCAGTAATGATGGTACGGGGGTCCTCTCTGGGGCCAACGTCCTGACTTTC; CDR3aa: CASNDGTGVLSGANVLTF
v_gene: TRBV28; abundance: once; d_gene: TRBD1; j_gene: TRBJ1-6; CDR3nt: TGTGCCTCGACCCTACTATCGGGGGGGACAGGGAACTCACCCCTCCACTTT; CDR3aa: CASTLLSGGTGNSPLHF
v_gene: TRBV5-1; abundance: .; d_gene: TRBD1; j_gene: TRBJ1-2; CDR3nt: TGCGCCAGCAGCTCGACAGGGGACTATGGCTACACCTTC; CDR3aa: CASSSTGDYGYTF